What follows describes a single T cell receptor beta chain. Its antigen is undetermined. The data were obtained in a study of T cells in localized non-small cell lung cancer. The V end lost 1 base, the J end lost 2 bases, and 18 bases lay between the germline ends. The CDR3 runs to 18 residues. Germline values: CDR1 MGHRA, CDR2 YSYEKL. TCRdb's copy holds only in-frame clones and misses some; the assay was immunoSEQ multiplex PCR. The sample records fewer than 25,000 clones, about nine tenths being singletons. General study findings and limits: In adjacent lung appeared a median about 58 of the top 100 tumor clones. Clonality peaked in uninvolved adjacent lung rather than tumor.

The rearrangement joins TRBV4-1 to TRBJ1-3; TRBD1 is a possible D gene (5 bases). The clonotype comes from a woman aged 40 to 75 with stage I lung adenocarcinoma. The sample was peripheral blood, taken before any cancer treatment. CDR3 nucleotide sequence: TGCGCCAGCAGCCAAGTCGACATGGGGATACAGGCTGGAAACACCATATATTTT. The encoded protein is CASSQVDMGIQAGNTIYF.